This T cell receptor beta chain was captured by sequencing in a study of CD8 T cells in Susac syndrome. Reverse transcription of roughly 0.45 to 1 ug RNA was carried out with random hexamers. MiXCR was run by TCRdb on the immunoSEQ multiplex PCR reads, yielding one entry per CDR3 protein. This sample carries around 85,000 distinct CDR3 sequences, about 95% of them seen once, and the ten largest clones take roughly 0.46%. This CDR3 is 14 amino acids long. In germline, CDR1 is SGHVS, CDR2 FNYEAQ. Trimming shortened V by 5 bases and J by 0 bases, and 11 bases separated the two germline ends. The sequenced sample was CD8+ T cells from PBMCs. The sequence derives from a human donor with Susac syndrome. The gene calls are TRBV7-6 and TRBJ2-7; D assignment may be TRBD1 or TRBD2 (5 bases each). The CDR3 region has the DNA TGTGCCAGCAGCCCCGGGACGGACTCCTACGAGCAGTACTTC. Its translation is CASSPGTDSYEQYF. The whole variable domain, filled in from reference TRBV7-6 and TRBJ2-7, reads GAGVSQSPRYKVTKRGQDVALRCDPISGHVSLYWYRQALGQGPEFLTYFNYEAQQDKSGLPNDRFSAERPEGSISTLTIQRTEQRDSAMYRCASSPGTDSYEQYFGPGTRLTVT.